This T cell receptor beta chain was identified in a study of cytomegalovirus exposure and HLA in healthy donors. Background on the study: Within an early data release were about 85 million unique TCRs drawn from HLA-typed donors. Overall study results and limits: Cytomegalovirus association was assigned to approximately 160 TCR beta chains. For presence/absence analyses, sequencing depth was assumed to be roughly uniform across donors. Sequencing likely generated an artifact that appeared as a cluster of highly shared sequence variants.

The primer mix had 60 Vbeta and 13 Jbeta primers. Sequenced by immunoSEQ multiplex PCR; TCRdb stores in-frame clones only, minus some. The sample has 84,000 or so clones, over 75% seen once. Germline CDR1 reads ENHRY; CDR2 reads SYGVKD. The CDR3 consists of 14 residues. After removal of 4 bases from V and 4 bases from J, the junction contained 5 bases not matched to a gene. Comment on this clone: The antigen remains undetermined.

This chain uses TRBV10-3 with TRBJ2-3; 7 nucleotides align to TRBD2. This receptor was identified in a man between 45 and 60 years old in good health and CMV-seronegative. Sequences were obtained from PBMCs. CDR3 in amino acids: CAISGRGDADTQYF. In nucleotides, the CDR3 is TGTGCCATCAGTGGTCGGGGGGACGCAGATACGCAGTATTTT.